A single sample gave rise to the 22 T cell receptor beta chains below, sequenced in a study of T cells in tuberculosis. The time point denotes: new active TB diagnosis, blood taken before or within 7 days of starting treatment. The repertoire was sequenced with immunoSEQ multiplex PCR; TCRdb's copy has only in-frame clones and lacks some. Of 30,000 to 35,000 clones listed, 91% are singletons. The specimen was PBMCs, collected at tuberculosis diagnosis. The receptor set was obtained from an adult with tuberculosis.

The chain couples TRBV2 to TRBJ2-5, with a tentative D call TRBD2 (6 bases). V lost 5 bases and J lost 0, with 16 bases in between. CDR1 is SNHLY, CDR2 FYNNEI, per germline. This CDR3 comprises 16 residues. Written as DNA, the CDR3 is TGTGCCAGCAGTCTGGGGGGTGCCGCGTACCAAGAGACCCAGTACTTC. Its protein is CASSLGGAAYQETQYF.

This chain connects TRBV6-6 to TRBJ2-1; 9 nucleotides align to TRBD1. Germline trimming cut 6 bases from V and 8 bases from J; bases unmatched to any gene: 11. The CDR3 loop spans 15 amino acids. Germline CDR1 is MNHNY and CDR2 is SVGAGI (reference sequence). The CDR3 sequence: CASSRAPTGGDEQFF. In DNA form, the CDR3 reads TGTGCCAGCAGCCGCGCCCCAACAGGGGGCGATGAGCAGTTCTTC.

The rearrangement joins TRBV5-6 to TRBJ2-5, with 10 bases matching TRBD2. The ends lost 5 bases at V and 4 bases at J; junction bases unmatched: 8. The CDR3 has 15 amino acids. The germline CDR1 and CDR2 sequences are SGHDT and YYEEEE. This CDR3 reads CASSSLAGAGETQYF. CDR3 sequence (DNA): TGTGCCAGCAGTTCGCTAGCGGGGGCGGGAGAGACCCAGTACTTC.

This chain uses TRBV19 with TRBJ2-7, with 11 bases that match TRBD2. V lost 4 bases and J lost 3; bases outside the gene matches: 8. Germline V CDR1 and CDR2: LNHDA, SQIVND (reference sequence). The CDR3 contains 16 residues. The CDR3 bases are TGTGCCAGTAGTACCCTAGCGGGGGGAAAGTACTACGAGCAGTACTTC. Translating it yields CASSTLAGGKYYEQYF. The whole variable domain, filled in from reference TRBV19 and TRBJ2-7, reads DGGITQSPKYLFRKEGQNVTLSCEQNLNHDAMYWYRQDPGQGLRLIYYSQIVNDFQKGDIAEGYSVSREKKESFPLTVTSAQKNPTAFYLCASSTLAGGKYYEQYFGPGTRLTVT.

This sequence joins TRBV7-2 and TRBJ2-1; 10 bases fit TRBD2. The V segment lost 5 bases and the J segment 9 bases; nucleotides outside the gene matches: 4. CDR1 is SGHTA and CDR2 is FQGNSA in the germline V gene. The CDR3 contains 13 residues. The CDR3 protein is CASSRSGGLEQFF. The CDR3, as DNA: TGTGCCAGCAGCCGTAGCGGGGGGCTTGAGCAGTTCTTC.

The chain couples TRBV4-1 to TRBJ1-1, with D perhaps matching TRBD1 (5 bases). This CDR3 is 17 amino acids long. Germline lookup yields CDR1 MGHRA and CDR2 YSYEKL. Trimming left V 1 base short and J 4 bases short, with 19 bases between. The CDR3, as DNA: TGCGCCAGCAGCCAAGGGCGTCAGGGAAAAAGGGTCACTGAAGCTTTCTTT. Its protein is CASSQGRQGKRVTEAFF.

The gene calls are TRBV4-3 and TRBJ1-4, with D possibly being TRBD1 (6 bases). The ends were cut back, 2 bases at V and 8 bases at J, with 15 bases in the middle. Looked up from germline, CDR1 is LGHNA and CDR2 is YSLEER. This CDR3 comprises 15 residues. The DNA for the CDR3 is TGCGCCAGCAGCCAAAAGGGGGGGATAGACGAAAAACTGTTTTTT. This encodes CASSQKGGIDEKLFF.

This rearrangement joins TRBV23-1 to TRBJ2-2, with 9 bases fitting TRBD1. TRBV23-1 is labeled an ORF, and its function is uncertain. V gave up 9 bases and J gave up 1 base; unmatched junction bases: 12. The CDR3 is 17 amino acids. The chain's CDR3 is CARSGFRDRVNTGELFF. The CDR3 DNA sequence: TGCGCCAGATCGGGGTTTCGGGACAGGGTGAACACCGGGGAGCTGTTTTTT.

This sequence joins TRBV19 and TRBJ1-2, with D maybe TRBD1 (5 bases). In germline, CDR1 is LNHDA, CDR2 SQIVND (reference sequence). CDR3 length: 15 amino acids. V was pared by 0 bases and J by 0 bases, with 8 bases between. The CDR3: CASSIEDNPNYGYTF. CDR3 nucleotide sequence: TGTGCCAGTAGTATAGAGGACAATCCTAACTATGGCTACACCTTC.

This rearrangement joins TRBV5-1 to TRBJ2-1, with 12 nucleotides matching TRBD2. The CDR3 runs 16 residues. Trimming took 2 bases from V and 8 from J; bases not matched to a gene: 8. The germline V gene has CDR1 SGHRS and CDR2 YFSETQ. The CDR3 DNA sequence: TGCGCCAGCAGCTTCCCCGCTAGCGGGGGGGGCGATGAGCAGTTCTTC. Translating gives CASSFPASGGGDEQFF.

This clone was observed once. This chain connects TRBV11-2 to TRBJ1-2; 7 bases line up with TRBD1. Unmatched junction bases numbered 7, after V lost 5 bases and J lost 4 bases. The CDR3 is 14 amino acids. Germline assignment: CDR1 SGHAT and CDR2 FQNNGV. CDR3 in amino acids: CASSQQTGSYGYTF. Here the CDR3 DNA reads TGTGCCAGCAGCCAACAGACAGGGTCCTATGGCTACACCTTC.

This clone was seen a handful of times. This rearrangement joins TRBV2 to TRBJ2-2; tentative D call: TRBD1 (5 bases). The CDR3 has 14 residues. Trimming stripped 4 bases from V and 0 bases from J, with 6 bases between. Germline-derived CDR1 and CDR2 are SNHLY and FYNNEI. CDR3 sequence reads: CASSVRANTGELFF. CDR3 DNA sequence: TGTGCCAGCAGTGTCAGGGCGAACACCGGGGAGCTGTTTTTT.

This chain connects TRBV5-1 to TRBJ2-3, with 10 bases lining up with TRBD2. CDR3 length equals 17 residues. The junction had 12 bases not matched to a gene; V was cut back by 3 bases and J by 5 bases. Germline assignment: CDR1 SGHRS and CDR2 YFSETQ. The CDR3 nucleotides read TGCGCCAGCAGCTCTGCATCTAGCGGGGGAATTTTAGATACGCAGTATTTT. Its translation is CASSSASSGGILDTQYF. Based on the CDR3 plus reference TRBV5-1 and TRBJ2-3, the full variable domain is KAGVTQTPRYLIKTRGQQVTLSCSPISGHRSVSWYQQTPGQGLQFLFEYFSETQRNKGNFPGRFSGRQFSNSRSEMNVSTLELGDSALYLCASSSASSGGILDTQYFGPGTRLTVL.

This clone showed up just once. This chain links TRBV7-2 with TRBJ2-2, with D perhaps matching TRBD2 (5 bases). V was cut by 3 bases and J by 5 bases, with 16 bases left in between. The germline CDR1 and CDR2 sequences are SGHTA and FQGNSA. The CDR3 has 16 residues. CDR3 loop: CASSFWGRGETGELFF. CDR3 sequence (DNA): TGTGCCAGCAGCTTCTGGGGTCGGGGTGAGACCGGGGAGCTGTTTTTT.

The chain's CDR3 is CASSESGGTGLAQHF. In DNA, the CDR3 is TGCGCCAGCAGTGAGTCCGGTGGGACAGGGTTAGCCCAGCATTTT. The chain uses TRBV10-2 and TRBJ1-5; 9 bases fit TRBD1. The J segment lost 11 bases and the V segment lost 0 bases, leaving 8 bases of the junction unmatched. Looked up from germline, CDR1 is WSHSY and CDR2 is SAAADI. This CDR3 has 15 residues.

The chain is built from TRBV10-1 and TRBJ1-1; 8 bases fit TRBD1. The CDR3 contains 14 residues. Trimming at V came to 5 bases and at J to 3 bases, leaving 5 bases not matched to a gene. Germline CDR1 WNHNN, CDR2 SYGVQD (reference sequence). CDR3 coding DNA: TGCGCCAGCAGTAGGACAGGGAAGGACACTGAAGCTTTCTTT. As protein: CASSRTGKDTEAFF.

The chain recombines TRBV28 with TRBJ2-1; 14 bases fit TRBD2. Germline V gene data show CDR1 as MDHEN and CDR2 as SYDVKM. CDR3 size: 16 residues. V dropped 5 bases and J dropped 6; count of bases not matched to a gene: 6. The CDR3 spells CASSRLAGGSLNEQFF. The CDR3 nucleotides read TGTGCCAGCAGTCGACTAGCGGGGGGGTCTCTCAATGAGCAGTTCTTC.

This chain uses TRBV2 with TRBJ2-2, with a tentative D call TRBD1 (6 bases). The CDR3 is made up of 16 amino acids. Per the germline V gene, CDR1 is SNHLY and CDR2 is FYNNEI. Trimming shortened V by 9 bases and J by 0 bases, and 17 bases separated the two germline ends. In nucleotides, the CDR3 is TGTGCCAGTACCGACAGGCGAACAACGAACACCGGGGAGCTGTTTTTT. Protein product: CASTDRRTTNTGELFF. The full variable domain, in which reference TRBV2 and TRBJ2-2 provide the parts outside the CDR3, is EPEVTQTPSHQVTQMGQEVILRCVPISNHLYFYWYRQILGQKVEFLVSFYNNEISEKSEIFDDQFSVERPDGSNFTLKIRSTKLEDSAMYFCASTDRRTTNTGELFFGEGSRLTVL.

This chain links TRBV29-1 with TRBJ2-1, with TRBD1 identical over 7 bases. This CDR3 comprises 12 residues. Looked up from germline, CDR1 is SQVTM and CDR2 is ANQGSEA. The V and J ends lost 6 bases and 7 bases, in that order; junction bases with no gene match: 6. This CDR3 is CSVLQGWNEQFF. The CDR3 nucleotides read TGCAGCGTCCTACAGGGGTGGAATGAGCAGTTCTTC.

CDR3 residues: CASSLIRQMNTEAFF. The CDR3 DNA is TGTGCCAGCAGCTTAATAAGACAGATGAACACTGAAGCTTTCTTT. The rearrangement uses TRBV7-3 and TRBJ1-1, with D possibly TRBD1 on 5 matching bases. V was cut by 1 base and J by 0 bases, with 9 bases left in between. The CDR3 has 15 residues. Germline-derived CDR1 and CDR2 are SGHTA and FQGTGA. The full variable domain, completed using reference TRBV7-3 and TRBJ1-1, is GAGVSQTPSNKVTEKGKYVELRCDPISGHTALYWYRQSLGQGPEFLIYFQGTGAADDSGLPNDRFFAVRPEGSVSTLKIQRTERGDSAVYLCASSLIRQMNTEAFFGQGTRLTVV.

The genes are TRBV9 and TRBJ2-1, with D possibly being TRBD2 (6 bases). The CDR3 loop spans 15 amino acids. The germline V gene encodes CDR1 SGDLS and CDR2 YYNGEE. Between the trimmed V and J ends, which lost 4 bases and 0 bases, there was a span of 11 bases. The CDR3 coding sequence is TGTGCCAGCAGCAACGGGAGTCCCTCCTACAATGAGCAGTTCTTC. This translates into CASSNGSPSYNEQFF. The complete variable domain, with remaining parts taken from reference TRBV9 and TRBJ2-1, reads DSGVTQTPKHLITATGQRVTLRCSPRSGDLSVYWYQQSLDQGLQFLIQYYNGEERAKGNILERFSAQQFPDLHSELNLSSLELGDSALYFCASSNGSPSYNEQFFGPGTRLTVL.

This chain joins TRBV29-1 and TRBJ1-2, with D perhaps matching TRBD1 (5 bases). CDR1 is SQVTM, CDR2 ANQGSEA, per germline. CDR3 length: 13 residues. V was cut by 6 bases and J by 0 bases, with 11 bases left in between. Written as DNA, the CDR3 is TGCAGCGTCCAGACAGCCACTAACTATGGCTACACCTTC. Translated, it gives CSVQTATNYGYTF.